This passage covers 16 T cell receptor beta chains from one sample sequenced in a study of cytomegalovirus exposure and HLA in healthy donors. PCR involved 60 Vbeta and 13 Jbeta primers. Libraries were prepared by immunoSEQ multiplex PCR; TCRdb keeps only in-frame clonotypes and omits some of them. The sample lists around 160,000 clones; around 63% were seen once. Sequences were obtained from PBMCs. The origin of the receptors is a woman under 30 in good health and CMV-seropositive.

This rearrangement joins TRBV10-3 to TRBJ1-3, with a tentative D call TRBD1 (6 bases). V dropped 6 bases and J dropped 1 base, with 7 bases sitting between them. The CDR3 runs to 13 residues. Germline assignment: CDR1 ENHRY and CDR2 SYGVKD. The CDR3 coding sequence is TGTGCCATCAGCAGGGGATCTGGAAACACCATATATTTT. Protein sequence: CAISRGSGNTIYF.

This rearrangement joins TRBV27 to TRBJ1-5; D not certain. CDR3 length equals 17 residues. Germline V gives CDR1 MNHEY, CDR2 SMNVEV (reference sequence). CDR3 protein: CIKPTREGSKLNQPQHF. For the CDR3, the DNA is TGTATCAAGCCAACCCGGGAGGGATCCAAATTGAATCAGCCCCAGCATTTT.

This chain links TRBV29-1 with TRBJ2-1, with 12 bases aligning to TRBD2. There are 15 residues in the CDR3. Per the germline V gene, CDR1 is SQVTM and CDR2 is ANQGSEA. With V trimmed by 2 bases and J by 7 bases, 6 bases remained unmatched. CDR3 amino acids: CSVEKTSGGKNEQFF. The CDR3, as DNA: TGCAGCGTTGAAAAGACTAGCGGGGGAAAAAATGAGCAGTTCTTC.

This chain joins TRBV5-4 and TRBJ2-7, with 12 bases aligning to TRBD2. Looked up from germline, CDR1 is SGHNT and CDR2 is YYREEE (reference sequence). J was trimmed by 0 bases and V by 0 bases; bases with no gene match: 10. The CDR3 is 19 residues long. This CDR3 reads CASSLVLLAGGSSSYEQYF. As DNA, the CDR3 is TGTGCCAGCAGCTTGGTCCTACTAGCGGGGGGTTCCAGCTCCTACGAGCAGTACTTC.

V gene TRBV19 combines with J gene TRBJ2-7; TRBD2 is a possible D gene (7 bases). The CDR3 consists of 12 residues. Trimming shortened V by 3 bases and J by 6 bases, and 9 bases separated the two germline ends. CDR1 and CDR2 (germline): LNHDA, SQIVND (reference sequence). The CDR3 here is CASSIAGAEQYF. The CDR3 nucleotides are TGTGCCAGTAGTATTGCGGGGGCCGAGCAGTACTTC.

This clone showed up just once. The chain carries TRBV7-9 and TRBJ2-7, with 7 bases aligning to TRBD2. The V gene end was trimmed by 7 bases and the J gene end by 4 bases; junction bases not matched to a gene: 10. This CDR3 is 14 amino acids long. Per germline, CDR1 SEHNR and CDR2 FQNEAQ (reference sequence). The CDR3 DNA is TGTGCCAGCACCCCTCGTGGGGAGGGGTACGAGCAGTACTTC. Its protein product is CASTPRGEGYEQYF.

This clone was found once. The rearrangement links TRBV28 to TRBJ2-3; 7 bases map to TRBD1. After removal of 6 bases from V and 4 bases from J, the junction contained 7 bases not matched to a gene. This CDR3 has 14 amino acids. Germline V gene data show CDR1 as MDHEN and CDR2 as SYDVKM. CDR3 nucleotides: TGTGCCAGCAGCCGGGACAGTGGACCAGATACGCAGTATTTT. Protein sequence: CASSRDSGPDTQYF. The full variable domain, in which reference TRBV28 and TRBJ2-3 provide the parts outside the CDR3, is DVKVTQSSRYLVKRTGEKVFLECVQDMDHENMFWYRQDPGLGLRLIYFSYDVKMKEKGDIPEGYSVSREKKERFSLILESASTNQTSMYLCASSRDSGPDTQYFGPGTRLTVL.

This clone occurred a few times. The rearrangement links TRBV6-6 to TRBJ1-1, with 9 bases matching TRBD1. The CDR3 has 15 residues. CDR1 and CDR2 (germline): MNHNY, SVGAGI (reference sequence). V lost 5 bases and J lost 0; bases outside the gene matches: 4. CDR3 in DNA: TGTGCCAGCAGTCCACGGACAGGGGTGAACACTGAAGCTTTCTTT. Translation: CASSPRTGVNTEAFF.

This clone has a handful of counts. V usage is TRBV5-1 and J usage is TRBJ1-2, with TRBD1 identical over 8 bases. The germline V gene has CDR1 SGHRS and CDR2 YFSETQ. Germline trimming cut 4 bases from V and 2 bases from J; bases unmatched to any gene: 13. The CDR3 contains 17 residues. The CDR3 coding sequence is TGCGCCAGCAGCCGAGCGTCCGGGACAGGAGAGAACTATGGCTACACCTTC. Its translation: CASSRASGTGENYGYTF. Filled out from reference TRBV5-1 and TRBJ1-2, the complete variable domain reads KAGVTQTPRYLIKTRGQQVTLSCSPISGHRSVSWYQQTPGQGLQFLFEYFSETQRNKGNFPGRFSGRQFSNSRSEMNVSTLELGDSALYLCASSRASGTGENYGYTFGSGTRLTVV.

The V gene is TRBV20-1, the J gene TRBJ1-4; D not certain. The CDR3 totals 11 residues. Trimming removed 5 bases at V and 4 bases at J, with 5 bases between. Germline V gene data show CDR1 as DFQATT and CDR2 as SNEGSKA (reference sequence). This CDR3 reads CSALYNEKLFF. CDR3 nucleotide sequence: TGCAGTGCTCTATATAATGAAAAACTGTTTTTT.

The chain couples TRBV29-1 to TRBJ1-2, with D possibly matching TRBD1 (5 bases). Germline V lookup: CDR1 SQVTM, CDR2 ANQGSEA. CDR3 length equals 11 residues. Deletions cut 7 bases from V and 12 bases from J, with 18 bases between. The CDR3 loop reads CSGSEGLGDTF. CDR3 in DNA: TGCAGCGGATCGGAGGGGTTGGGTGACACCTTC.

This chain connects TRBV30 to TRBJ2-7, with a tentative D call TRBD2 (6 bases). V was shortened by 0 bases and J by 5 bases, with 17 bases between the two germline ends. The CDR3 has 15 residues. Germline V gene lookup returns CDR1 GTSNPN and CDR2 SVGIG (reference sequence). The CDR3 protein is CAWSVSGQVSHEQYF. The CDR3 DNA reads as TGTGCCTGGAGTGTGAGCGGGCAGGTTTCGCACGAGCAGTACTTC. Together with reference TRBV30 and TRBJ2-7, the CDR3 gives the full variable domain: SQTIHQWPATLVQPVGSPLSLECTVEGTSNPNLYWYRQAAGRGLQLLFYSVGIGQISSEVPQNLSASRPQDRQFILSSKKLLLSDSGFYLCAWSVSGQVSHEQYFGPGTRLTVT.

This clone appeared a single time. This chain connects TRBV28 to TRBJ1-2, with D unresolved. V was pared by 6 bases and J by 5 bases, with 13 bases between. This CDR3 is built from 13 residues. Germline assignment: CDR1 MDHEN and CDR2 SYDVKM. CDR3 amino acids: CASSFLDGYGYTF. As DNA, the CDR3 is TGTGCCAGCAGCTTCCTTGACGGGTATGGCTACACCTTC.

The J gene is TRBJ2-2, the V gene TRBV9; D might be TRBD1 (6 bases). V shed 3 bases and J shed 7 bases, with 16 bases lying between them. The CDR3 is made up of 15 amino acids. The germline V gene encodes CDR1 SGDLS and CDR2 YYNGEE. The CDR3, as DNA: TGTGCCAGCAGCGCGCAGGGGAGTGGGCGCGGGGAGCTGTTTTTT. It yields the protein CASSAQGSGRGELFF.

CDR3 nucleotide sequence: TGTGCCATCAGTGGACGCGGGGAGATCTCTGGAAACACCATATATTTT. Translating gives CAISGRGEISGNTIYF. The genes are TRBV10-3 and TRBJ1-3; the D is unclear. With 4 bases removed from V and 0 bases from J, the gap between germline ends came to 13 bases. Germline CDR1 ENHRY, CDR2 SYGVKD. The CDR3 is made up of 16 amino acids.

This clone was found a few times. The genes are TRBV10-3 and TRBJ2-5, with D tentatively TRBD1 (6 bases). Trimming shortened V by 6 bases and J by 3 bases, and 11 bases separated the two germline ends. The CDR3 runs 13 residues. Germline-derived CDR1 and CDR2 are ENHRY and SYGVKD. The CDR3 DNA reads TGTGCCATCAGGAAGGACAGTGAAGAGACCCAGTACTTC. Translating it yields CAIRKDSEETQYF.